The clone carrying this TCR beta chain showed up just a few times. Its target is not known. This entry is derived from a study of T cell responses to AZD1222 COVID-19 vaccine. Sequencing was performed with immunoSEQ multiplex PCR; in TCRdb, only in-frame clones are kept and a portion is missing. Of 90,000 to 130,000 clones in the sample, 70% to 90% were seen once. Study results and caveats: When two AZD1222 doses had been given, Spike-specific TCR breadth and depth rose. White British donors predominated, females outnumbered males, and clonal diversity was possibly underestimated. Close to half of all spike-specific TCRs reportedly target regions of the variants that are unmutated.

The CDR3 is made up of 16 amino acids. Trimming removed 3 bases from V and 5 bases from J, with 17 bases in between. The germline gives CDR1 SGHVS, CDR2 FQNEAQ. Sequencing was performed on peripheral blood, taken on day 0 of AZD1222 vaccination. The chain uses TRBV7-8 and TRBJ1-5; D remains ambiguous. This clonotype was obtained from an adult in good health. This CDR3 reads CASSLFGIVRDQPQHF. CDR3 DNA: TGTGCCAGCAGCTTGTTCGGTATCGTACGGGATCAGCCCCAGCATTTT. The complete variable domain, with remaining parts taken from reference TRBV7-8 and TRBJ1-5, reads GAGVSQSPRYKVAKRGQDVALRCDPISGHVSLFWYQQALGQGPEFLTYFQNEAQLDKSGLPSDRFFAERPEGSVSTLKIQRTQQEDSAVYLCASSLFGIVRDQPQHFGDGTRLSIL.